One sample yielded the 14 T cell receptor beta chains listed below, sequenced in a study of technical replicates of blood from a few donors. Measured with immunoSEQ multiplex PCR; TCRdb has only the in-frame clones, and not every one. This table has approximately 15,000 clones, approximately 88% appearing once. The specimen sequenced was PBMCs. The receptors come from a human donor in good health.

The J gene is TRBJ2-5, the V gene TRBV27; weak D call: TRBD1 (6 bases). The germline V gene has CDR1 MNHEY and CDR2 SMNVEV (reference sequence). Trimming stripped 3 bases from V and 5 bases from J, with 10 bases between. This CDR3 is 13 amino acids long. CDR3 sequence reads: CASSFQGQETQYF. Written as DNA, the CDR3 is TGTGCCAGCAGTTTTCAGGGGCAGGAGACCCAGTACTTC.

This clone was observed a few times. The V and J genes are TRBV19 and TRBJ1-1, with D perhaps TRBD1 (5 bases). From germline, CDR1 is LNHDA and CDR2 SQIVND (reference sequence). CDR3 length: 13 residues. V gave up 4 bases and J gave up 4 bases, with 10 bases separating them. CDR3 in DNA: TGTGCCAGTAGTAACCACGGGGGCACTGAAGCTTTCTTT. Translation: CASSNHGGTEAFF.

This CDR3 reads CASSLDGGTGSFETQYF. The DNA for the CDR3 is TGCGCCAGCAGCTTGGATGGTGGGACAGGAAGCTTCGAGACCCAGTACTTC. The genes are TRBV5-1 and TRBJ2-5; 8 nucleotides agree with TRBD1. After removal of 0 bases from V and 5 bases from J, the junction contained 12 bases not matched to a gene. The V gene's germline CDR1 is SGHRS and CDR2 YFSETQ. CDR3 length equals 17 residues.

The chain has TRBV19 and TRBJ2-5; 9 bases fit TRBD2. From germline, CDR1 is LNHDA and CDR2 SQIVND (reference sequence). The CDR3 has 15 amino acids. Trimming removed 3 bases from V and 5 bases from J; junction bases left unmatched: 7. The CDR3 spells CASSIAGGPGETQYF. CDR3 in DNA: TGTGCCAGTAGTATTGCGGGAGGGCCGGGGGAGACCCAGTACTTC.

V and J are TRBV5-1 and TRBJ2-1; a possible D gene is TRBD2 (5 bases). Looked up from germline, CDR1 is SGHRS and CDR2 is YFSETQ. The V and J ends lost 3 bases and 0 bases respectively, with 13 bases between them. The CDR3 contains 16 residues. The CDR3: CASSYGLSSSYNEQFF. CDR3 bases: TGCGCCAGCAGCTACGGACTGTCCAGCTCCTACAATGAGCAGTTCTTC.

The V and J genes are TRBV18 and TRBJ1-2; perhaps TRBD1 as D (6 bases). Germline loops: CDR1 KGHSH, CDR2 LQKENI. The V end was cut by 5 bases, the J end by 3 bases, with 13 bases between. The CDR3 consists of 14 residues. The CDR3 reads CASSTTGGDYGYTF. CDR3 sequence (DNA): TGTGCCAGCTCAACGACAGGAGGTGACTATGGCTACACCTTC.

V and J are TRBV19 and TRBJ2-2; possibly TRBD2 for D (6 bases). V lost 8 bases to trimming and J lost 2 bases, with 15 bases between them. The CDR3 runs to 15 residues. Germline-derived CDR1 and CDR2 are LNHDA and SQIVND (reference sequence). In DNA, the CDR3 is TGTGCCAGTTGTGGAGGGCCGGGCAACACCGGGGAGCTGTTTTTT. This translates into CASCGGPGNTGELFF.

This clone was detected only a few times. The V call is TRBV5-8, the J call TRBJ2-2, with 11 bases aligning to TRBD2. This CDR3 region has 17 residues. Germline loops: CDR1 SGHTS, CDR2 YDEGEE. Trimming at V came to 0 bases and at J to 4 bases, leaving 5 bases not matched to a gene. CDR3 DNA sequence: TGTGCCAGCAGCTTGGCCGGGACTAGCGGCTTCACCGGGGAGCTGTTTTTT. Translating it yields CASSLAGTSGFTGELFF.

This rearrangement joins TRBV5-1 to TRBJ1-1, with TRBD1 matching over 9 bases. Germline assignment: CDR1 SGHRS and CDR2 YFSETQ. The CDR3 is made up of 16 amino acids. Trimming at V came to 2 bases and at J to 5 bases, leaving 10 bases not matched to a gene. DNA for the CDR3: TGCGCCAGCAGCTTCTCACAGGGGGCGCTTGTGACTGAAGCTTTCTTT. Translating gives CASSFSQGALVTEAFF.

This clone was detected only once. The gene calls are TRBV10-1 and TRBJ2-7; 8 bases match TRBD2. Per germline, CDR1 WNHNN and CDR2 SYGVQD (reference sequence). V lost 7 bases, J lost 5 bases, and 7 bases stayed unmatched. The CDR3 sequence is 13 residues long. CDR3 in amino acids: CASTQAGGHEQYF. The CDR3 DNA follows: TGCGCCAGCACCCAGGCGGGGGGCCACGAGCAGTACTTC.

The chain recombines TRBV4-2 with TRBJ2-1; tentative D call: TRBD1 (6 bases). The CDR3 contains 16 residues. V lost 6 bases and J lost 0, with 15 bases in between. CDR1 is LGHNA and CDR2 is YNFKEQ in the germline V gene. The DNA for the CDR3 is TGTGCCAGCAGACCCGCAATGACAGGCTCCTACAATGAGCAGTTCTTC. It is translated as CASRPAMTGSYNEQFF.

This clone was detected only once. The chain recombines TRBV25-1 with TRBJ2-1; TRBD2 matches at 10 bases. V trimming: 3 bases; J trimming: 6 bases; junction bases outside the gene matches: 8. The CDR3 has 16 amino acids. Germline V lookup: CDR1 MGHDK, CDR2 SYGVNS. In DNA form, the CDR3 reads TGTGCCAGCAGTGAGTTCGGAACTAGCGGGACCAATGAGCAGTTCTTC. As protein: CASSEFGTSGTNEQFF. The full variable domain, completed using reference TRBV25-1 and TRBJ2-1, is EADIYQTPRYLVIGTGKKITLECSQTMGHDKMYWYQQDPGMELHLIHYSYGVNSTEKGDLSSESTVSRIRTEHFPLTLESARPSHTSQYLCASSEFGTSGTNEQFFGPGTRLTVL.

The V and J genes are TRBV30 and TRBJ1-3, with TRBD1 as a possible D gene (5 bases). This CDR3 contains 14 residues. The ends were cut back, 2 bases at V and 2 bases at J, with 10 bases in the middle. Germline V gene sequence: CDR1 GTSNPN, CDR2 SVGIG (reference sequence). The CDR3 region is CAWSSGVAGNTIYF. Written as DNA, the CDR3 is TGTGCCTGGAGTTCGGGGGTGGCTGGAAACACCATATATTTT.

This chain uses TRBV5-1 with TRBJ2-3, with TRBD2 matching over 10 bases. Trimming cost V 0 bases and J 1 base; bases outside gene matches: 5. CDR1 SGHRS and CDR2 YFSETQ come from the germline V gene. The CDR3 consists of 17 residues. The DNA of the CDR3 is TGCGCCAGCAGCTTGGCCATCGGGACTAGCGGCACAGATACGCAGTATTTT. It translates to CASSLAIGTSGTDTQYF.